Each of the 16 T cell receptor beta chains below was sequenced from the same sample in a study of T cell responses to AZD1222 COVID-19 vaccine. This table comes from immunoSEQ multiplex PCR, and its TCRdb copy is limited to in-frame clones, with some not included. In the table there are 25,000 to 30,000 clones, 93% of which are singletons. This specimen was peripheral blood, taken on day 0 of AZD1222 vaccination. The receptors come from an adult in good health.

This clone was observed once. The chain joins TRBV5-6 to TRBJ1-1, with D maybe TRBD1 (5 bases). Germline lookup yields CDR1 SGHDT and CDR2 YYEEEE. Deletions cut 1 base from V and 10 bases from J, with 11 bases between. This CDR3 has 12 residues. In DNA form, the CDR3 reads TGTGCCAGCAGCTTGTGGGGGTTCGGAGCTTTCTTT. It encodes CASSLWGFGAFF.

This clone occurred once. This sequence joins TRBV11-2 and TRBJ1-2; no firm D call. V lost 7 bases and J lost 4, with 19 bases in between. This CDR3 has 15 residues. The V gene's germline CDR1 is SGHAT and CDR2 FQNNGV. The CDR3 loop is CASIPFSPQPYGYTF. DNA of the CDR3: TGTGCCAGCATCCCTTTCAGCCCCCAGCCCTATGGCTACACCTTC. Based on the CDR3 plus reference TRBV11-2 and TRBJ1-2, the full variable domain is EAGVAQSPRYKIIEKRQSVAFWCNPISGHATLYWYQQILGQGPKLLIQFQNNGVVDDSQLPKDRFSAERLKGVDSTLKIQPAKLEDSAVYLCASIPFSPQPYGYTFGSGTRLTVV.

V usage is TRBV6-5 and J usage is TRBJ1-2; TRBD1 agrees at 9 bases. Germline lookup yields CDR1 MNHEY and CDR2 SVGAGI. This CDR3 has 15 amino acids. The J segment lost 4 bases and the V segment lost 6 bases, leaving 9 bases of the junction unmatched. Here the CDR3 DNA reads TGTGCCAGCAGCCCCGGGACAGGGCGTATCTATGGCTACACCTTC. Amino acid sequence: CASSPGTGRIYGYTF.

The chain uses TRBV5-1 and TRBJ2-7, with D perhaps matching TRBD1 or TRBD2 (5 bases each). The CDR3 is 12 amino acids. Germline V gene data show CDR1 as SGHRS and CDR2 as YFSETQ. Trimming shortened V by 4 bases and J by 6 bases, and 11 bases separated the two germline ends. This CDR3 is CASSVSGTEQYF. The CDR3 DNA reads TGCGCCAGCAGCGTATCCGGGACCGAGCAGTACTTC.

The CDR3 sequence: CASSYGTVYNSPLHF. The CDR3 region has the DNA TGTGCCAGCAGTTACGGGACTGTGTATAATTCACCCCTCCACTTT. V is TRBV6-2 or TRBV6-3 and J is TRBJ1-6; D is possibly TRBD1 (5 bases). This CDR3 has 15 amino acids. Trimming shortened V by 2 bases and J by 4 bases, and 9 bases separated the two germline ends. Germline V CDR1 and CDR2: MNHEY, SVGEGT.

This chain joins TRBV6-4 and TRBJ2-1; D might be TRBD1 (6 bases). The ends were cut back, 4 bases at V and 0 bases at J, with 7 bases in the middle. Germline CDR1 MRHNA, CDR2 SNTAGT. This CDR3 contains 14 residues. The CDR3 DNA reads TGTGCCAGCAGTGTGGACAGCTCCTACAATGAGCAGTTCTTC. Residues: CASSVDSSYNEQFF.

This clone has more than one count but fewer than ten. The genes are TRBV6-4 and TRBJ2-6, with 8 bases lining up with TRBD1. The germline V gene has CDR1 MRHNA and CDR2 SNTAGT. V was pared by 8 bases and J by 0 bases, with 9 bases of the junction left unmatched. The CDR3 extends over 17 amino acids. The CDR3 region is CASGGQEASSGANVLTF. CDR3 DNA: TGTGCCAGCGGGGGACAGGAAGCCTCCTCTGGGGCCAACGTCCTGACTTTC.

The chain is built from TRBV25-1 and TRBJ2-2, with D perhaps TRBD1 or TRBD2 (6 bases each). The V end was cut by 3 bases, the J end by 5 bases, with 10 bases between. The CDR3 is made up of 14 amino acids. The germline V gene has CDR1 MGHDK and CDR2 SYGVNS. DNA of the CDR3: TGTGCCAGCAGTGAGACTAGGGGGACCGGGGAGCTGTTTTTT. Translated, it gives CASSETRGTGELFF. Combining the CDR3 with reference TRBV25-1 and TRBJ2-2 gives the whole variable domain EADIYQTPRYLVIGTGKKITLECSQTMGHDKMYWYQQDPGMELHLIHYSYGVNSTEKGDLSSESTVSRIRTEHFPLTLESARPSHTSQYLCASSETRGTGELFFGEGSRLTVL.

J is TRBJ2-7 and V is TRBV24-1; 8 bases match TRBD1. The CDR3 runs to 16 residues. Germline CDR1 reads KGHDR; CDR2 reads SFDVKD. V dropped 3 bases and J dropped 4; count of bases not matched to a gene: 10. The CDR3 is CATSDAPQGASYEQYF. In nucleotides, the CDR3 is TGTGCCACCAGTGATGCCCCCCAGGGGGCGTCGTACGAGCAGTACTTC.

This chain links TRBV28 with TRBJ1-1; D is possibly TRBD1 (6 bases). Looked up from germline, CDR1 is MDHEN and CDR2 is SYDVKM. V shed 5 bases and J shed 5 bases, with 21 bases lying between them. There are 16 residues in the CDR3. The CDR3 protein is CASSQKVDRLGTEAFF. In DNA, the CDR3 is TGTGCCAGCAGTCAGAAGGTAGACAGGCTTGGGACTGAAGCTTTCTTT. Full variable domain (outside the CDR3, taken from reference TRBV28 and TRBJ1-1): DVKVTQSSRYLVKRTGEKVFLECVQDMDHENMFWYRQDPGLGLRLIYFSYDVKMKEKGDIPEGYSVSREKKERFSLILESASTNQTSMYLCASSQKVDRLGTEAFFGQGTRLTVV.

This rearrangement joins TRBV3-1 (or the pseudogene TRBV3-2) to TRBJ1-1; D remains unclear. This CDR3 region has 12 residues. In germline, CDR1 is LGHDT, CDR2 YNNKEL (reference sequence). The germline V and J ends were trimmed by 4 bases and 3 bases, with 6 bases remaining between them. Here the CDR3 DNA reads TGTGCCAGCAGCCGGGGAGACACTGAAGCTTTCTTT. The encoded protein is CASSRGDTEAFF.

The J gene is TRBJ2-1, the V gene TRBV27; 11 bases line up with TRBD2. The germline CDR1 and CDR2 sequences are MNHEY and SMNVEV (reference sequence). With V trimmed by 3 bases and J by 10 bases, 8 bases remained unmatched. The CDR3 covers 15 residues. The CDR3 sequence: CASSFGLAGTSEQFF. The CDR3 DNA follows: TGTGCCAGCAGTTTTGGACTAGCGGGTACCTCCGAGCAGTTCTTC.

The V call is TRBV19, the J call TRBJ1-2; D is possibly TRBD1 (5 bases). Germline V lookup: CDR1 LNHDA, CDR2 SQIVND (reference sequence). Trimming pared 7 bases from V and 0 bases from J, leaving 15 bases between. The CDR3 spans 15 residues. In DNA, the CDR3 is TGTGCCAGTAAGACCGGGGGGGGAGCTAACTATGGCTACACCTTC. Translating it yields CASKTGGGANYGYTF.

The chain uses TRBV21-1 and TRBJ2-3; the table gives TRBD1 as D, unverified against the DNA. TRBV21-1 is a pseudogene. This CDR3 spans 16 amino acids. The CDR3 coding sequence is TGTGCCAGCAGCAAAGCTAACAGCCAGAGCACAGATACGCAGTATTTT. This translates into CASSKANSQSTDTQYF.

The chain carries TRBV7-2 and TRBJ2-7; D is undetermined. Deletions cut 1 base from V and 6 bases from J, with 7 bases between. Germline CDR1 is SGHTA and CDR2 is FQGNSA. The CDR3 has 12 amino acids. The chain's CDR3 is CASSLDRREQYF. CDR3 DNA: TGTGCCAGCAGCTTAGACCGACGCGAGCAGTACTTC.

The count of this clone is one. CDR3 nucleotide sequence: TGCGCCAGCAGCCGCGACAGGGCCTACGAGCAGTACTTC. This gives the protein CASSRDRAYEQYF. The genes are TRBV4-1 and TRBJ2-7, with 7 bases identical to TRBD1. The CDR3 length is 13 residues. V was pared by 4 bases and J by 2 bases, with 2 bases of the junction left unmatched. In germline, CDR1 is MGHRA, CDR2 YSYEKL.